The T cell receptor (beta chain) under discussion was sequenced for a study of response to subunit inactivated influenza vaccine. The V and J ends lost 3 bases and 1 base, in that order; junction bases with no gene match: 5. Germline values: CDR1 KGHSH, CDR2 LQKENI. This CDR3 region has 16 residues. This clonotype has more than one count but fewer than ten. TCRdb re-analysed the RT-PCR reads in MiXCR, keeping a single row per CDR3 protein. The sample shows a few hundred thousand distinct CDR3 sequences, 14% of them seen only once. The receptor comes from a man in his fifties who received an inactivated influenza vaccine. The V call is TRBV18, the J call TRBJ2-3; 9 bases agree with TRBD2. The specimen was PBMCs from blood, collected roughly 12 days after vaccination. CDR3 in DNA: TGTGCCAGCTCACCCCAGGGACTAGCAGGCACAGATACGCAGTATTTT. It yields the protein CASSPQGLAGTDTQYF. Full variable domain (outside the CDR3, taken from reference TRBV18 and TRBJ2-3): NAGVMQNPRHLVRRRGQEARLRCSPMKGHSHVYWYRQLPEEGLKFMVYLQKENIIDESGMPKERFSAEFPKEGPSILRIQQVVRGDSAAYFCASSPQGLAGTDTQYFGPGTRLTVL.